This T cell receptor beta chain was sequenced for a study of blood T cells in healthy people across ages. Study observations and caveats: A strong correlation was found between TCR beta diversity and the percentage of naive T cells.

The CDR3 has 14 amino acids. CDR1 and CDR2 from the germline V gene are WNHNN and SYGVQD (reference sequence). Trimming took 6 bases from V and 9 from J; bases not matched to a gene: 10. As concerns this clonotype: Its target is unknown.

Sample-barcoded 5' priming and a J-beta primer mix drove a second PCR of roughly 6 to 12 cycles. Via MiXCR, TCRdb re-called the 5' RACE reads, giving one row per CDR3 protein. There are 750,000 to 950,000 distinct CDR3 sequences in the sample; approximately 55% occur only once, and approximately 40% lies in the top ten. This receptor was obtained from a man older than 75 in good health. Sequenced sample: blood. The chain combines TRBV10-1 with TRBJ2-1; 8 bases agree with TRBD2. CDR3 nucleotides: TGCGCCAGCAGCCCCGGGACTAGTCGTGGTGAGCAGTTCTTC. This translates into CASSPGTSRGEQFF.